These 22 T cell receptor beta chains came from one sample sequenced in a study of Ad26.COV2.S vaccination and SARS-CoV-2 variants. Produced via immunoSEQ multiplex PCR; TCRdb's table is partial and in-frame only. This sample has 300,000 to 500,000 clones; around 85% occur once, and the top ten carry 3.5%. This sample's treatment: about 20 received Ad26.COV2.S at low or high dose, single or two shots; 5 received placebo; per-sample allocation not given. Vaccine and placebo recipients were sampled on day 63 after the first injection. Sequences were derived from peripheral blood, sampled in a trial of Ad26.COV2.S vaccine versus placebo. The receptors here all came from a person aged 18 to 59 who received the Ad26.COV2.S COVID-19 vaccine or a placebo.

This chain uses TRBV4-2 with TRBJ1-5; TRBD1 is a possible D gene (5 bases). There are 15 residues in the CDR3. Looked up from germline, CDR1 is LGHNA and CDR2 is YNFKEQ. V was pared by 0 bases and J by 5 bases, with 11 bases between. CDR3 sequence (DNA): TGTGCCAGCAGCCAAGACGGGGCGGATTATCAGCCCCAGCATTTT. It encodes CASSQDGADYQPQHF.

The chain links TRBV7-9 to TRBJ2-2; no definite D call. The germline V gene encodes CDR1 SEHNR and CDR2 FQNEAQ (reference sequence). The CDR3 totals 15 residues. V lost 7 bases, J lost 1 base, and 13 bases lay in between. As DNA, the CDR3 is TGTGCCAGCACCACCCGGCGGCGGAACACCGGGGAGCTGTTTTTT. Translating gives CASTTRRRNTGELFF.

This clone was seen a single time. CDR3 bases: TGTGCCATCAGTGAGTCGGGTTCAGCTAACTATGGCTACACCTTC. It specifies CAISESGSANYGYTF. This chain uses TRBV10-3 with TRBJ1-2; D gene unclear. Trimming left V 0 bases short and J 0 bases short, with 8 bases between. Germline values: CDR1 ENHRY, CDR2 SYGVKD. The CDR3 extends over 15 amino acids.

V usage is TRBV11-2 and J usage is TRBJ1-4; D remains ambiguous. The V end was cut by 3 bases, the J end by 7 bases, with 6 bases between. CDR1 and CDR2 from the germline V gene are SGHAT and FQNNGV. This CDR3 has 12 residues. DNA for the CDR3: TGTGCCAGCAGCTTTGTGAGTGAAAAACTGTTTTTT. Its translation is CASSFVSEKLFF.

The chain has TRBV2 and TRBJ2-3; weak D call: TRBD2 (6 bases). Germline assignment: CDR1 SNHLY and CDR2 FYNNEI. This CDR3 comprises 15 residues. Trimming took 2 bases from V and 3 from J, leaving 12 bases between them. This CDR3 reads CASSESDYFTDTQYF. The CDR3, as DNA: TGTGCCAGCAGTGAATCGGACTACTTTACAGATACGCAGTATTTT.

The V call is TRBV27, the J call TRBJ2-1, with a possible D match to TRBD1 (5 bases). Germline CDR1 and CDR2: MNHEY and SMNVEV (reference sequence). Deletions cut 1 base from V and 6 bases from J, with 13 bases between. CDR3 length: 15 amino acids. CDR3 residues: CASSLFAGQGNEQFF. In DNA, the CDR3 is TGTGCCAGCAGTTTATTTGCAGGGCAGGGCAATGAGCAGTTCTTC.

The chain couples TRBV5-1 to TRBJ2-3; D is uncertain. The CDR3 extends over 14 amino acids. Germline V gene lookup returns CDR1 SGHRS and CDR2 YFSETQ. V was pared by 5 bases and J by 6 bases, with 16 bases between. CDR3 amino acids: CASSPEPPTDTQYF. CDR3 nucleotide sequence: TGCGCCAGCAGTCCTGAACCACCGACGGATACGCAGTATTTT.

The V call is TRBV7-2, the J call TRBJ2-7; the match to TRBD2 covers 12 bases. The V gene's germline CDR1 is SGHTA and CDR2 FQGNSA. This CDR3 comprises 16 residues. V lost 2 bases, J lost 3 bases, and 5 bases stayed unmatched. CDR3 DNA: TGTGCCAGCAGCTTAAGTCTAGCGGGGGGGATCTACGAGCAGTACTTC. Translated, it gives CASSLSLAGGIYEQYF.

The gene calls are TRBV7-2 and TRBJ2-2, with D tentatively TRBD1 (5 bases). Germline V gives CDR1 SGHTA, CDR2 FQGNSA. The V gene lost 2 bases and the J gene lost 5 bases, with 9 bases spanning the gap. The CDR3 has 14 amino acids. The CDR3 DNA follows: TGTGCCAGCAGCTTAATCAGGGCGACCGGGGAGCTGTTTTTT. This codes for CASSLIRATGELFF. The full variable domain, in which reference TRBV7-2 and TRBJ2-2 provide the parts outside the CDR3, is GAGVSQSPSNKVTEKGKDVELRCDPISGHTALYWYRQSLGQGLEFLIYFQGNSAPDKSGLPSDRFSAERTGGSVSTLTIQRTQQEDSAVYLCASSLIRATGELFFGEGSRLTVL.

The CDR3 DNA reads TGTGCCAGCAGTTACTCGAAGCAAACTGAAGCTTTCTTT. Protein: CASSYSKQTEAFF. This chain links TRBV6-5 with TRBJ1-1; no clear D. V gave up 0 bases and J gave up 5 bases, with 7 bases separating them. The V gene's germline CDR1 is MNHEY and CDR2 SVGAGI. The CDR3 contains 13 residues.

The genes are TRBV11-3 and TRBJ2-1, with D possibly being TRBD2 (7 bases). The CDR3 consists of 15 residues. Trimming took 2 bases from V and 3 from J, leaving 11 bases between them. Germline CDR1 is SGHNT and CDR2 is YENEEA. The chain's CDR3 is CASSLRGGGYNEQFF. The CDR3 coding sequence is TGTGCCAGCAGCTTAAGGGGGGGAGGCTACAATGAGCAGTTCTTC.

This chain uses TRBV19 with TRBJ1-5, with TRBD1 as a possible D gene (6 bases). The CDR3 covers 15 residues. Germline-derived CDR1 and CDR2 are LNHDA and SQIVND (reference sequence). Between the trimmed V and J ends, which lost 6 bases and 4 bases, there was a span of 16 bases. In DNA, the CDR3 is TGTGCCAGTAGCGTTACAGGGATTGGGAATCAGCCCCAGCATTTT. This codes for CASSVTGIGNQPQHF.

This rearrangement joins TRBV7-8 to TRBJ2-1; D is tentatively TRBD1 or TRBD2 (6 bases each). Germline V gives CDR1 SGHVS, CDR2 FQNEAQ. V lost 2 bases to trimming and J lost 9 bases, with 23 bases between them. The CDR3 consists of 17 residues. The CDR3 here is CASSLLGAQRAVGEQFF. The CDR3 DNA is TGTGCCAGCAGCTTACTGGGGGCCCAGCGGGCGGTGGGTGAGCAGTTCTTC.

The rearrangement uses TRBV4-2 and TRBJ1-5; D might be TRBD1 (5 bases). Germline values: CDR1 LGHNA, CDR2 YNFKEQ. The CDR3 runs 19 residues. The V gene lost 0 bases and the J gene lost 3 bases, with 21 bases spanning the gap. Here the CDR3 DNA reads TGTGCCAGCAGCCAAGATTTTGCTTGGGGACGGATCGTCAATCAGCCCCAGCATTTT. It specifies CASSQDFAWGRIVNQPQHF.

The chain links TRBV14 to TRBJ2-3; no clear D gene. V was pared by 6 bases and J by 2 bases, with 12 bases between. In germline, CDR1 is SGHDN, CDR2 FVKESK. The CDR3 runs 14 residues. The DNA of the CDR3 is TGTGCCAGCAGACGTTGGGGTACCACAGATACGCAGTATTTT. This codes for CASRRWGTTDTQYF.

The genes are TRBV30 and TRBJ2-7; no clear D. CDR3 length: 12 amino acids. Looked up from germline, CDR1 is GTSNPN and CDR2 is SVGIG (reference sequence). Trimming removed 0 bases from V and 5 bases from J, with 8 bases in between. CDR3 nucleotides: TGTGCCTGGAGTGTACTGGGGAACGAGCAGTACTTC. It yields the protein CAWSVLGNEQYF.

The chain is built from TRBV11-3 and TRBJ1-4; no firm D call. V lost 3 bases and J lost 8, with 10 bases in between. Looked up from germline, CDR1 is SGHNT and CDR2 is YENEEA. The CDR3 loop spans 13 amino acids. The chain's CDR3 is CASSLEFNEKLFF. In nucleotides, the CDR3 is TGTGCCAGCAGCTTGGAGTTCAACGAAAAACTGTTTTTT.

The rearrangement uses TRBV24-1 and TRBJ2-1; 9 nucleotides match TRBD1. This CDR3 has 16 amino acids. Germline loops: CDR1 KGHDR, CDR2 SFDVKD. V shed 4 bases and J 7 bases; nucleotides not matched to a gene: 10. Here the CDR3 reads CATSDPPQGAGNEQFF. In DNA, the CDR3 is TGTGCCACCAGTGACCCTCCACAGGGGGCCGGGAATGAGCAGTTCTTC.

This chain connects TRBV5-1 to TRBJ2-1; D could derive from TRBD1 or TRBD2 (6 bases each). Trimming cost V 2 bases and J 10 bases, with 13 bases left between them. This CDR3 has 13 residues. The germline CDR1 and CDR2 sequences are SGHRS and YFSETQ. The CDR3 reads CASSFHEGGEQFF. CDR3 in DNA: TGCGCCAGCAGCTTCCACGAGGGGGGAGAGCAGTTCTTC.

Turning to this clone: A much larger clone sits a single nucleotide away, making a read error possible. This chain joins TRBV30 and TRBJ1-2; D is ambiguous. This CDR3 has 11 amino acids. V lost 2 bases and J 1 base, leaving 2 bases between the germline ends. Germline CDR1 GTSNPN, CDR2 SVGIG (reference sequence). CDR3 bases: TGTGCCTGGAGTTTTAACTATGGCTACACCTTC. This translates into CAWSFNYGYTF. The full variable domain, its missing parts supplied by reference TRBV30 and TRBJ1-2, is SQTIHQWPATLVQPVGSPLSLECTVEGTSNPNLYWYRQAAGRGLQLLFYSVGIGQISSEVPQNLSASRPQDRQFILSSKKLLLSDSGFYLCAWSFNYGYTFGSGTRLTVV.

Written as DNA, the CDR3 is TGTGCCACCAGCAGAGTAGCGGGGGACACAGATACGCAGTATTTT. As protein: CATSRVAGDTDTQYF. The chain carries TRBV15 and TRBJ2-3; 9 positions agree with TRBD2. The CDR3 is 15 residues long. Trimming cost V 1 base and J 2 bases; bases outside gene matches: 1. Per germline, CDR1 LNHNV and CDR2 YYDKDF (reference sequence).

This chain joins TRBV3-1 (or the pseudogene TRBV3-2) and TRBJ1-1; D ambiguous. Trimming pared 2 bases from V and 3 bases from J, leaving 7 bases between. Germline V gene lookup returns CDR1 LGHDT and CDR2 YNNKEL (reference sequence). This CDR3 has 13 residues. CDR3 sequence (DNA): TGTGCCAGCAGCCAATTCGGTGACACTGAAGCTTTCTTT. This sequence encodes CASSQFGDTEAFF.